This T cell receptor (beta chain) comes out of a study of blood T cell repertoires in COVID-19. Study information: Sites across the United States, Italy and Spain contributed samples from acute and convalescent COVID-19. T cells, B-cell-depleted T cells, or PBMCs supplied cDNA or gDNA.

Patients in Seattle were enrolled during active infection, then followed longitudinally. Original data processing: Amplified reference gene primers provided the basis for estimating nucleated cell counts. The method was immunoSEQ multiplex PCR; TCRdb's version includes in-frame clones alone and lacks a portion of them. V, J and clone size reflect that table, while D and trimming were determined from the DNA. The sample has a few hundred thousand clones; more than 80% are singletons. Sequenced material: peripheral blood. The sequence was obtained from a woman between 25 and 40 years old with COVID-19, enrolled during active disease.

The CDR3 bases are TGTGCCAGCAGTGAATTATGGTCTAGCGGGAGGAGCACAGATACGCAGTATTTT. This translates into CASSELWSSGRSTDTQYF. This chain uses TRBV6-1 with TRBJ2-3; TRBD2 matches at 11 bases. The V and J ends lost 2 bases and 0 bases, in that order; junction bases with no gene match: 7. CDR1 and CDR2 (germline): MNHNS, SASEGT. This CDR3 is built from 18 residues.